This T cell receptor beta chain was profiled in a study of T cells in Graves' hyperthyroidism and ophthalmopathy. V dropped 4 bases and J dropped 4; count of bases not matched to a gene: 13. The CDR3 length is 18 residues. Germline V gene lookup returns CDR1 MNHEY and CDR2 SMNVEV (reference sequence). The TCR beta CDR3 regions underwent amplification using RNA transcripts as the source. Initially, a first-round RT-PCR of the TCR CDR3 employed the HTBI primer set. Each CDR3 protein is one row after TCRdb ran MiXCR on the multiplex PCR reads. The sample includes approximately 600,000 distinct CDR3 sequences, approximately 13% of them seen just once. This clonotype has a count of ten or more.

The V call is TRBV27, the J call TRBJ2-2; TRBD2 aligns across 9 bases. The sample consisted of blood. The receptor's source is a woman in her thirties with Graves' hyperthyroidism that later progressed to Graves' ophthalmopathy. Here the CDR3 DNA reads TGTGCCAGCAGTTGGGGGCCTAGCGGGGCCCCGGGCACCGGGGAGCTGTTTTTT. Translation: CASSWGPSGAPGTGELFF.